Presented here are 23 T cell receptor beta chains from one specimen sequenced in a study of blood T cell repertoires in COVID-19. Only in-frame clones appear in the TCRdb table, and some are missing; sequencing was by immunoSEQ multiplex PCR. Among roughly 190,000 clones listed, roughly 94% were seen once. Sequencing was done on a sample of peripheral blood. Receptors were obtained from a man aged 25 to 45 with COVID-19, enrolled during active disease.

In DNA form, the CDR3 reads TGTGCCAGTAGTCTTCTGGGGACTGCAGTCTCTGGGGCCAACGTCCTGACTTTC. Protein product: CASSLLGTAVSGANVLTF. The chain is built from TRBV19 and TRBJ2-6; maybe TRBD2 (6 bases). V shed 5 bases and J shed 0 bases, with 17 bases lying between them. The germline V gene encodes CDR1 LNHDA and CDR2 SQIVND (reference sequence). This CDR3 spans 18 amino acids. The full variable domain, with the rest looked up from reference TRBV19 and TRBJ2-6, is DGGITQSPKYLFRKEGQNVTLSCEQNLNHDAMYWYRQDPGQGLRLIYYSQIVNDFQKGDIAEGYSVSREKKESFPLTVTSAQKNPTAFYLCASSLLGTAVSGANVLTFGAGSRLTVL.

This clone has only one observation. The chain combines TRBV5-1 with TRBJ2-5; 8 bases are shared with TRBD2. Trimming at V came to 1 base and at J to 3 bases, leaving 2 bases not matched to a gene. This CDR3 comprises 14 residues. Germline V gene lookup returns CDR1 SGHRS and CDR2 YFSETQ. The CDR3 loop reads CASSLTGGEETQYF. For the CDR3, the DNA is TGCGCCAGCAGCTTGACCGGGGGGGAAGAGACCCAGTACTTC.

The chain is built from TRBV18 and TRBJ1-3, with D possibly being TRBD1 (6 bases). The germline V gene has CDR1 KGHSH and CDR2 LQKENI. The CDR3 loop spans 16 amino acids. Trimming left V 3 bases short and J 3 bases short, with 15 bases between. The CDR3 nucleotides read TGTGCCAGCTCACCTCCGGGCCTAGGGGGTGGAAACACCATATATTTT. It specifies CASSPPGLGGGNTIYF.

V is TRBV25-1 and J is TRBJ2-3, with 7 bases fitting TRBD1. The CDR3 is made up of 15 amino acids. Germline V gene sequence: CDR1 MGHDK, CDR2 SYGVNS. J was trimmed by 1 base and V by 3 bases; bases with no gene match: 4. CDR3: CASSDTGTGTDTQYF. In nucleotides, the CDR3 is TGTGCCAGCAGTGATACAGGGACAGGCACAGATACGCAGTATTTT.

The chain joins TRBV2 to TRBJ1-2; perhaps TRBD1 as D (5 bases). The germline V gene has CDR1 SNHLY and CDR2 FYNNEI. V dropped 7 bases and J dropped 3 bases, with 12 bases sitting between them. The CDR3 extends over 13 amino acids. CDR3 amino acids: CASMRGGDYGYTF. CDR3 in DNA: TGTGCCAGCATGCGGGGGGGTGACTATGGCTACACCTTC.

The chain has TRBV7-9 and TRBJ1-4; D is unclear. The CDR3 length is 15 residues. V was cut by 5 bases and J by 4 bases, with 14 bases left in between. Germline-derived CDR1 and CDR2 are SEHNR and FQNEAQ (reference sequence). CDR3 residues: CASSLTGNSNEKLFF. The CDR3 nucleotides read TGTGCCAGCAGCCTGACGGGGAATAGTAATGAAAAACTGTTTTTT.

This sequence joins TRBV19 and TRBJ1-2, with D maybe TRBD1 (6 bases). CDR1 is LNHDA, CDR2 SQIVND, per germline (reference sequence). The CDR3 extends over 12 amino acids. With 8 bases removed from V and 3 bases from J, the gap between germline ends came to 10 bases. The CDR3 sequence: CASSYRDYGYTF. In nucleotides, the CDR3 is TGTGCCAGTTCGTACAGGGACTATGGCTACACCTTC.

For the CDR3, the DNA is TGTGCCAGCTCACCGTCAGTAAACGAGCAGTACTTC. Residues: CASSPSVNEQYF. This rearrangement joins TRBV18 to TRBJ2-7; no definite D call. The CDR3 extends over 12 amino acids. Germline V CDR1 and CDR2: KGHSH, LQKENI. V was trimmed by 3 bases and J by 5 bases, leaving 8 bases between them.

The gene calls are TRBV11-2 and TRBJ1-1, with 8 bases fitting TRBD1. Germline CDR1 reads SGHAT; CDR2 reads FQNNGV. The V segment lost 5 bases and the J segment 4 bases; nucleotides outside the gene matches: 6. The CDR3 runs to 14 residues. In DNA, the CDR3 is TGTGCCAGCAGCGCCTTAGGACAGGGCACTGAAGCTTTCTTT. Amino acid sequence: CASSALGQGTEAFF.

The CDR3 bases are TGTGCCAGCAGTCCGGACAGGGGGACTGGAAACACCATATATTTT. Translated, it gives CASSPDRGTGNTIYF. This rearrangement joins TRBV27 to TRBJ1-3, with 10 bases matching TRBD1. V lost 5 bases and J lost 2; bases outside the gene matches: 3. The CDR3 totals 15 residues. The germline V gene has CDR1 MNHEY and CDR2 SMNVEV (reference sequence).

The chain links TRBV12-3 or TRBV12-4 to TRBJ1-5; TRBD1 might be the D (5 bases). V dropped 6 bases and J dropped 5 bases, with 11 bases sitting between them. CDR3 length equals 13 residues. As DNA, the CDR3 is TGTGCCAGCAGGATGACGGGGGATCAGCCCCAGCATTTT. Translating it yields CASRMTGDQPQHF.

The gene calls are TRBV19 and TRBJ1-1, with a possible D match to TRBD1 (6 bases). The CDR3 loop spans 16 amino acids. V gave up 4 bases and J gave up 3 bases, with 18 bases separating them. The V gene's germline CDR1 is LNHDA and CDR2 SQIVND (reference sequence). The CDR3 DNA is TGTGCCAGTAGTACCCAGTTTACCGCAGGGGACACTGAAGCTTTCTTT. This sequence encodes CASSTQFTAGDTEAFF.

The chain uses TRBV3-1 (or the pseudogene TRBV3-2) and TRBJ2-3; 7 positions match TRBD1. CDR1 LGHDT and CDR2 YNNKEL come from the germline V gene (reference sequence). The trim removed 4 bases at V and 3 bases at J, leaving 7 bases unmatched. The CDR3 has 15 amino acids. CDR3 region: CASSLRGPATDTQYF. The CDR3 DNA reads as TGTGCCAGCAGCCTAAGGGGGCCGGCTACAGATACGCAGTATTTT.

The chain has TRBV10-3 and TRBJ1-3; D possibly corresponds to TRBD1 (6 bases). The CDR3 spans 18 residues. Trimming left V 0 bases short and J 0 bases short, with 15 bases between. The germline V gene has CDR1 ENHRY and CDR2 SYGVKD. The CDR3 region is CAISESPGEGNSGNTIYF. The CDR3 region has the DNA TGTGCCATCAGTGAGTCGCCAGGGGAGGGTAACTCTGGAAACACCATATATTTT.

V is TRBV7-9 and J is TRBJ1-3, with D perhaps matching TRBD1 (6 bases). V lost 5 bases to trimming and J lost 3 bases, with 17 bases between them. The CDR3 has 16 amino acids. Germline CDR1 reads SEHNR; CDR2 reads FQNEAQ (reference sequence). The chain's CDR3 is CASSPPRGRGGNTIYF. CDR3 nucleotides: TGTGCCAGCAGCCCTCCCCGCGGCAGGGGTGGAAACACCATATATTTT.

The chain couples TRBV4-1 to TRBJ2-7, with 10 nucleotides matching TRBD1. V gave up 1 base and J gave up 0 bases; unmatched junction bases: 6. CDR3 length: 17 amino acids. Germline V CDR1 and CDR2: MGHRA, YSYEKL. In nucleotides, the CDR3 is TGCGCCAGCAGCCAAGTTTTGGGGACAGGGGTCTCCTACGAGCAGTACTTC. This gives the protein CASSQVLGTGVSYEQYF.

The rearrangement links TRBV7-9 to TRBJ1-2; D gene unclear. CDR1 and CDR2 (germline): SEHNR, FQNEAQ (reference sequence). The CDR3 spans 13 residues. V lost 1 base and J 8 bases, leaving 11 bases between the germline ends. CDR3 residues: CASSLDSTGGYTF. In DNA, the CDR3 is TGTGCCAGCAGCTTAGACAGCACCGGCGGCTACACCTTC.

The rearrangement uses TRBV10-3 and TRBJ1-6; D not resolved. The CDR3 runs 12 residues. V lost 8 bases to trimming and J lost 8 bases, with 10 bases between them. Germline V gene sequence: CDR1 ENHRY, CDR2 SYGVKD. This CDR3 reads CAIRQADSPLHF. DNA of the CDR3: TGTGCCATCCGTCAGGCCGATTCACCCCTCCACTTT.

The J gene is TRBJ2-2, the V gene TRBV5-1, with 8 positions matching TRBD2. Germline CDR1 is SGHRS and CDR2 is YFSETQ. This CDR3 is 16 amino acids long. V lost 4 bases and J lost 1; bases outside the gene matches: 6. The CDR3 sequence is CASSELAGRNTGELFF. DNA for the CDR3: TGCGCCAGCAGCGAGTTAGCGGGGCGGAACACCGGGGAGCTGTTTTTT.

The chain combines TRBV7-2 with TRBJ2-1, with 10 bases aligning to TRBD2. The germline V gene encodes CDR1 SGHTA and CDR2 FQGNSA. This CDR3 spans 14 amino acids. Trimming took 1 base from V and 9 from J; bases not matched to a gene: 3. For the CDR3, the DNA is TGTGCCAGCAGCTTAGAACTAGCGGGGACTGAGCAGTTCTTC. Amino acids: CASSLELAGTEQFF.

The chain carries TRBV5-4 and TRBJ1-1, with unresolved D. Trimming pared 0 bases from V and 0 bases from J, leaving 12 bases between. The CDR3 spans 16 residues. Germline CDR1 is SGHNT and CDR2 is YYREEE (reference sequence). Here the CDR3 DNA reads TGTGCCAGCAGCTTGGATAGCCTCGACTTGAACACTGAAGCTTTCTTT. Translation: CASSLDSLDLNTEAFF.

In its sample, this clone was seen once. This chain connects TRBV11-3 to TRBJ2-1, with 12 bases aligning to TRBD2. V lost 1 base and J lost 9; bases outside the gene matches: 7. This CDR3 is 16 amino acids long. Germline assignment: CDR1 SGHNT and CDR2 YENEEA. The CDR3 nucleotides are TGTGCCAGCAGCTTAGGGCTAGCGGGGGGGCTAGGTGAGCAGTTCTTC. It encodes CASSLGLAGGLGEQFF.

This clone appeared a single time. This chain connects TRBV27 to TRBJ2-4, with 7 bases aligning to TRBD2. Per the germline V gene, CDR1 is MNHEY and CDR2 is SMNVEV (reference sequence). With 2 bases clipped from V and 6 bases from J, the junction kept 4 bases outside the gene matches. This CDR3 has 14 amino acids. The CDR3 coding sequence is TGTGCCAGCAGTTTACTAGGCGGGGGAAACATTCAGTACTTC. It is translated as CASSLLGGGNIQYF.